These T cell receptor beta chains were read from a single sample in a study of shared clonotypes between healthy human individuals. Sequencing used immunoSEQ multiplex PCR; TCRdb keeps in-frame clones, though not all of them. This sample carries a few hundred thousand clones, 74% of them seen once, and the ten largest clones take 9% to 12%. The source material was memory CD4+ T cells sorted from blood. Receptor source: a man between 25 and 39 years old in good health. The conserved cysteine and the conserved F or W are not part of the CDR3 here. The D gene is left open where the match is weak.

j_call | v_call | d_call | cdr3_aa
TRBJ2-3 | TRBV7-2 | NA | ASSAGSYTQY
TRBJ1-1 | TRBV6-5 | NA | ASSYSSWGNTEAF
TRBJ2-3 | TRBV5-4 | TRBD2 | ASSTTSGTDTQY
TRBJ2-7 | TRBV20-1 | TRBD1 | SVQGAEQY
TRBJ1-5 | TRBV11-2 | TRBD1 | ASSRGQGGVGSNQPQH
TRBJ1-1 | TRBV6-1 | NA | ASSSKGFFTEAF
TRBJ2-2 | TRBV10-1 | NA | ASSEQQGNTGELF
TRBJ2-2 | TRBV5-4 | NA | ASSSPPGLSNTGELF
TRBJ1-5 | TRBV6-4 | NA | ASSDGGGQPQH
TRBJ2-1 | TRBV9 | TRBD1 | ASSGDSYNEQF
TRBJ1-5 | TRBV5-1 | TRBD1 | ASSADRGQQH
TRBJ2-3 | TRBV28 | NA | ASSLTGFSTDTQY
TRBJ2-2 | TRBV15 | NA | ATSRLVTGELF
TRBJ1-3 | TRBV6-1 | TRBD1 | ATQRQGNSGNTIY
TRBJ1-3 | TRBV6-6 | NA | ASGGTSGNTIY
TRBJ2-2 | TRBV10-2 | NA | ASSVRPDRNTGELF
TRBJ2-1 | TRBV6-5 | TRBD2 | ATRTSGSINEQF
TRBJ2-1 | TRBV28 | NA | ASSLKGVFSSYNEQF
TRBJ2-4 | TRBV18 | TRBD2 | ASSIYTGGKNIQY
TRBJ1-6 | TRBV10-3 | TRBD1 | AIRQGSLNSPLH
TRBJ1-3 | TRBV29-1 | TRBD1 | SVGGQYGNTIY
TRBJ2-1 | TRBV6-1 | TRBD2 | ASSWTSAGYNEQF
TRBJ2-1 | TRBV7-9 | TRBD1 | ASSPGTGSNEQF
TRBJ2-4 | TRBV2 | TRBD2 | ASIMASGKNIQY
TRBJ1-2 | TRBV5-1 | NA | ASSLGGIAANYGYT
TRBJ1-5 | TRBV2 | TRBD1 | ASRTGQGSNQPQH
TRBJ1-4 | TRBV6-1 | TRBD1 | ASLGTANEKLF
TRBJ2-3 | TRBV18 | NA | ASTRSGTDTQY
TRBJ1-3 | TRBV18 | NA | ASSAATWADTIY
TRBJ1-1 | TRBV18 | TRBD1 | ASSPDGTGDAGEAF
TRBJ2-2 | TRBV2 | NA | ASSWIGDTGELF